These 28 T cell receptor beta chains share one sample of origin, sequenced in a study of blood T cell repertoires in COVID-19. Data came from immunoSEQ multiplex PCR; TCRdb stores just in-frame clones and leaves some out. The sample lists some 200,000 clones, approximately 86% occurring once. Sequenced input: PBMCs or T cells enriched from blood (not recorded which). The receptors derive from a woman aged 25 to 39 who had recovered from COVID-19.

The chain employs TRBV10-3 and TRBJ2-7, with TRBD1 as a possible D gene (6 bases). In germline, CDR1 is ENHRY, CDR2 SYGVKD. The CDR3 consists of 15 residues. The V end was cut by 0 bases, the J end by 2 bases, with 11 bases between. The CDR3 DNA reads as TGTGCCATCAGTGAGTCCGGGACAAAGACCTACGAGCAGTACTTC. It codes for CAISESGTKTYEQYF.

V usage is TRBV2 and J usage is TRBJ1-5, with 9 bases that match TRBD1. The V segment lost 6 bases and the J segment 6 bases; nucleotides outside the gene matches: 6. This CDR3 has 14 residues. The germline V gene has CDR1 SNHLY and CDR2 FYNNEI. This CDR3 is CASREQGAGQPQHF. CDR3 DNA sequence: TGTGCCAGCAGGGAACAGGGGGCTGGTCAGCCCCAGCATTTT. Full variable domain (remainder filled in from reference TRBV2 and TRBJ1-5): EPEVTQTPSHQVTQMGQEVILRCVPISNHLYFYWYRQILGQKVEFLVSFYNNEISEKSEIFDDQFSVERPDGSNFTLKIRSTKLEDSAMYFCASREQGAGQPQHFGDGTRLSIL.

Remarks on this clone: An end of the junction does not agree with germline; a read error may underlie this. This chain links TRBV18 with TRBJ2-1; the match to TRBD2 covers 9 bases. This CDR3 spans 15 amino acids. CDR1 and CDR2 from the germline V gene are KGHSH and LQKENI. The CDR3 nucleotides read TGTGCCAGCTCACAGACCGGGACTAGCTACGATGAGCAGTTCTTC. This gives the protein CASSQTGTSYDEQFF.

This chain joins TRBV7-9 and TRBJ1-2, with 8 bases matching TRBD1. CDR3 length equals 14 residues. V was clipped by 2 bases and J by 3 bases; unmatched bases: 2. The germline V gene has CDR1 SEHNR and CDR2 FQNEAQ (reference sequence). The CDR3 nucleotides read TGTGCCAGCAGCTTACAGGGGGCTGACTATGGCTACACCTTC. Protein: CASSLQGADYGYTF.

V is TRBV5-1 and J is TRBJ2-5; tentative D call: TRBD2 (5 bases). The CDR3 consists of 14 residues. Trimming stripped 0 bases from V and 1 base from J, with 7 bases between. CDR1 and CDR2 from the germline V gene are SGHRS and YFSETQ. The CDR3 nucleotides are TGCGCCAGCAGCTTGGGAAGCGGCCAAGAGACCCAGTACTTC. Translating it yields CASSLGSGQETQYF.

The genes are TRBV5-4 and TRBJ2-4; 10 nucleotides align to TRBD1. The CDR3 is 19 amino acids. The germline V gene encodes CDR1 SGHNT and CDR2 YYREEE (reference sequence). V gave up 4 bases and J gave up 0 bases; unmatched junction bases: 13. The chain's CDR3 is CASSTTGQGPILAKNIQYF. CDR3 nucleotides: TGTGCCAGCAGCACGACGGGACAGGGGCCTATCCTAGCCAAAAACATTCAGTACTTC.

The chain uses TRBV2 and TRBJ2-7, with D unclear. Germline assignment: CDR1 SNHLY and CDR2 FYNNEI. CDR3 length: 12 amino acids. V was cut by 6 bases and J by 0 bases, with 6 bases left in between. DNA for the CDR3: TGTGCCAGCAGGGTAGACTCCTACGAGCAGTACTTC. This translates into CASRVDSYEQYF.

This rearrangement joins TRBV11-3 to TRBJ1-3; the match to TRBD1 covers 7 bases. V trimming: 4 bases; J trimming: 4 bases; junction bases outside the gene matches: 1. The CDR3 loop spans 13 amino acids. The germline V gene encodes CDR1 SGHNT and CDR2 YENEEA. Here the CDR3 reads CASSSTGGNTIYF. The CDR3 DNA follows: TGTGCCAGCAGCTCGACAGGGGGAAACACCATATATTTT.

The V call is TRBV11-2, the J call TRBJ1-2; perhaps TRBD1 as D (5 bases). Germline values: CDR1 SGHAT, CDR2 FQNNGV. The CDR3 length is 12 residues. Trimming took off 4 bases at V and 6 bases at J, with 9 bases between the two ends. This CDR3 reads CASSYQGDGYTF. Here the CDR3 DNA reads TGTGCCAGCAGCTACCAGGGTGATGGCTACACCTTC.

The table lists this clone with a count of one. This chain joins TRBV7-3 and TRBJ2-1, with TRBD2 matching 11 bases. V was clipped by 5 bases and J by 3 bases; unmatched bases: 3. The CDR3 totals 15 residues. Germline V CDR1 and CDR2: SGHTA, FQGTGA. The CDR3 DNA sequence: TGTGCCAGCAGCCCCACTAGCGGGAGCTACAATGAGCAGTTCTTC. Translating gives CASSPTSGSYNEQFF.

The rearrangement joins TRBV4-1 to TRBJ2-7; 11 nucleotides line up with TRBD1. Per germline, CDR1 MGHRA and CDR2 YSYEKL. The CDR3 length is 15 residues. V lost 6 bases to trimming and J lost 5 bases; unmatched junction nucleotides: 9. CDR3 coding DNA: TGCGCCAGCAGTTCCACCGGGACAGGGGGGAACGAGCAGTACTTC. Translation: CASSSTGTGGNEQYF.

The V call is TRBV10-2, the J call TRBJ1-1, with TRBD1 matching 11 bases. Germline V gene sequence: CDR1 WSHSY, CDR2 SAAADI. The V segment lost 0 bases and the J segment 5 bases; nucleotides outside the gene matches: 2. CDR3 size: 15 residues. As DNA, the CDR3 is TGCGCCAGCAGTGAGTCGGACAGGGGGCCAACTGAAGCTTTCTTT. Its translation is CASSESDRGPTEAFF.

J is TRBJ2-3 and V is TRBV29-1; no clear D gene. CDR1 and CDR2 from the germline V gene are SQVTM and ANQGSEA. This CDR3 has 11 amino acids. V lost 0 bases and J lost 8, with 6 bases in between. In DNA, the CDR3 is TGCAGCGTTGAAGAGCGAGGTACGCAGTATTTT. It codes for CSVEERGTQYF.

Here the CDR3 DNA reads TGTGCCAGCAGCTTAGCACAGAACAATGAGCAGTTCTTC. It encodes CASSLAQNNEQFF. V and J are TRBV7-2 and TRBJ2-1, with D unresolved. This CDR3 is 13 amino acids long. The germline V gene has CDR1 SGHTA and CDR2 FQGNSA. The germline V and J ends were trimmed by 0 bases and 5 bases, with 5 bases remaining between them.

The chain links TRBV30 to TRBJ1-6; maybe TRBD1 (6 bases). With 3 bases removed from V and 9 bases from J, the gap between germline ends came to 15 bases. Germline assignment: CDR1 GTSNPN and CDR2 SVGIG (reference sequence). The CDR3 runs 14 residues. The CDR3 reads CAWRETGPRSPLHF. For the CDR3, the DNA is TGTGCCTGGAGGGAAACAGGGCCTCGTTCACCCCTCCACTTT.

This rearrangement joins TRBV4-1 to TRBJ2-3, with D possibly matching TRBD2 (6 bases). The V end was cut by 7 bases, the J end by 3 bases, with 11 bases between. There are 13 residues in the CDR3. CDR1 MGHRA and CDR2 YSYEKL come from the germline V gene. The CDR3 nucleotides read TGCGCCAGCACCGGGGGTGGGACAGATACGCAGTATTTT. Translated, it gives CASTGGGTDTQYF.

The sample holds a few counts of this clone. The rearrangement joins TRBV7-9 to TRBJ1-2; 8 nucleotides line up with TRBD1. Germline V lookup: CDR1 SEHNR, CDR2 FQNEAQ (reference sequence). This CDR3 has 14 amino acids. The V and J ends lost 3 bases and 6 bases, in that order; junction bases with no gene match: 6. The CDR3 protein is CASSLDRARDGYTF. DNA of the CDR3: TGTGCCAGCAGCTTGGACAGGGCGCGAGATGGCTACACCTTC.

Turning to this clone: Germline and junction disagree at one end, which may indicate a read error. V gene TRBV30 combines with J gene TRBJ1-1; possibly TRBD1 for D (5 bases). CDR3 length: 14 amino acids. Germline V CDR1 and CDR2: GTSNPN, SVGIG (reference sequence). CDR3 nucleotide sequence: TGTGCCTTTCATCCAGGGTGGTTGAATACTGAAGCTTTCTTT. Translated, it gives CAFHPGWLNTEAFF.

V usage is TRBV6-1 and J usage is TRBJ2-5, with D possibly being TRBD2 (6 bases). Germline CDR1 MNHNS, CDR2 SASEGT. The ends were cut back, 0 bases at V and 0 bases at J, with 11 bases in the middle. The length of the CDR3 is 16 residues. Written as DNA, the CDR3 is TGTGCCAGCAGTGAAGCGAGAGGGAGGCACCAAGAGACCCAGTACTTC. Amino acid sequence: CASSEARGRHQETQYF.

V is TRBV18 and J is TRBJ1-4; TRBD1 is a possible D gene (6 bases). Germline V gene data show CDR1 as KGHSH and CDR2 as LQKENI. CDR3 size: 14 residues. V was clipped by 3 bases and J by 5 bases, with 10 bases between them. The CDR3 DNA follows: TGTGCCAGCTCACCGAGGGGGTTAAATGAAAAACTGTTTTTT. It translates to CASSPRGLNEKLFF.

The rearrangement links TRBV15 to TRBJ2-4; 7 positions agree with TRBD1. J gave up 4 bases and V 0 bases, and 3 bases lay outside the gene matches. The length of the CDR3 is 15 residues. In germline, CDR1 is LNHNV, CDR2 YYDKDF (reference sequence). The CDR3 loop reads CATSREGTEKNIQYF. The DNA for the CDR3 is TGTGCCACCAGCAGAGAGGGGACAGAGAAAAACATTCAGTACTTC.

The CDR3 loop reads CASSPSGLAHEQYF. In DNA form, the CDR3 reads TGTGCCAGCAGCCCGTCGGGACTAGCCCACGAGCAGTACTTC. The chain carries TRBV4-2 and TRBJ2-7; 9 positions match TRBD2. Germline V lookup: CDR1 LGHNA, CDR2 YNFKEQ. This CDR3 is 14 amino acids long. Losses at the gene ends were 4 bases for V and 5 bases for J; bases not matched to a gene: 6.

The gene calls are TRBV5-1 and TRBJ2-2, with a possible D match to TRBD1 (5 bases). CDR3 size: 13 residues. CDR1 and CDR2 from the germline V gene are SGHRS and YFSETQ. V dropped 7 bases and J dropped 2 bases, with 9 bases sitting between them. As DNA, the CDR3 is TGCGCCAGCGGCGACAGAAACACCGGGGAGCTGTTTTTT. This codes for CASGDRNTGELFF.

CDR3 in amino acids: CASSQRDRRLNEQYF. The CDR3 nucleotides are TGTGCCAGCAGCCAACGGGACAGGAGGCTCAACGAGCAGTACTTC. This chain uses TRBV11-1 with TRBJ2-7; 8 nucleotides align to TRBD1. Germline trimming cut 5 bases from V and 5 bases from J; bases unmatched to any gene: 11. The germline V gene encodes CDR1 SGHAT and CDR2 FQDESV (reference sequence). CDR3 size: 15 residues.

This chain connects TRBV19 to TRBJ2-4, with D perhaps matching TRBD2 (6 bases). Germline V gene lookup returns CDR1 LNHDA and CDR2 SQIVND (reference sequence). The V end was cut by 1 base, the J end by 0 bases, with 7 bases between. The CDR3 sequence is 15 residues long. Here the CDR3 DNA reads TGTGCCAGTAGTATAGGCGGGGTAGCCAAAAACATTCAGTACTTC. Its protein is CASSIGGVAKNIQYF.

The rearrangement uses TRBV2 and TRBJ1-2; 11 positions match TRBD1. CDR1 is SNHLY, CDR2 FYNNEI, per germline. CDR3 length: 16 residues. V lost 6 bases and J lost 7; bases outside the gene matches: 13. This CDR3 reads CASRGFSDRGQIGYTF. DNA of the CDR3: TGTGCCAGCAGGGGCTTTTCGGACAGGGGGCAGATTGGCTACACCTTC.

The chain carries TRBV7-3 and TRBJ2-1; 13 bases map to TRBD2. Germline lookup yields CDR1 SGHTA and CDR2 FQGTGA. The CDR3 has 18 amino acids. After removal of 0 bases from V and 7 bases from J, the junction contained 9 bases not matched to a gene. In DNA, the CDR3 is TGTGCCAGCAGCTTAACCCCGTTACTAGCGGGGGGGGGAAATGAGCAGTTCTTC. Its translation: CASSLTPLLAGGGNEQFF.

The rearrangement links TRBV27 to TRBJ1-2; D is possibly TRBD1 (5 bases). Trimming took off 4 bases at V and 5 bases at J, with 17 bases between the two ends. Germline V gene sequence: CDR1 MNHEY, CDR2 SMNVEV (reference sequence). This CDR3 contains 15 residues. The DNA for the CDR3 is TGTGCCAGCAGTTCCCGGGACGCCGGGGGATATGGCTACACCTTC. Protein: CASSSRDAGGYGYTF.